These 22 T cell receptor beta chains originate from one sample sequenced in a study of T cell responses to AZD1222 COVID-19 vaccine. Clones were read by immunoSEQ multiplex PCR, and TCRdb kept only the in-frame ones, dropping some. Among about 110,000 clones listed, around 93% were seen once. Specimen: peripheral blood, collected on day 0 of AZD1222 vaccination. These receptors all come from an adult in good health.

The V call is TRBV5-4, the J call TRBJ1-1; TRBD1 matches at 9 bases. In germline, CDR1 is SGHNT, CDR2 YYREEE (reference sequence). CDR3 size: 15 residues. V lost 0 bases to trimming and J lost 5 bases; unmatched junction nucleotides: 5. For the CDR3, the DNA is TGTGCCAGCAGCTTGGGCGGGACAGGGAGGACTGAAGCTTTCTTT. Its protein product is CASSLGGTGRTEAFF.

The V call is TRBV2, the J call TRBJ1-6; D unclear. V lost 4 bases and J lost 9, with 7 bases in between. CDR1 and CDR2 from the germline V gene are SNHLY and FYNNEI. CDR3 size: 12 residues. CDR3 sequence reads: CASSVRGSPLHF. The CDR3 DNA sequence: TGTGCCAGCAGTGTGCGAGGTTCACCCCTCCACTTT. Full variable domain (remainder filled in from reference TRBV2 and TRBJ1-6): EPEVTQTPSHQVTQMGQEVILRCVPISNHLYFYWYRQILGQKVEFLVSFYNNEISEKSEIFDDQFSVERPDGSNFTLKIRSTKLEDSAMYFCASSVRGSPLHFGNGTRLTVT.

The V and J genes are TRBV5-1 and TRBJ1-2; D remains ambiguous. This CDR3 contains 15 residues. Germline V lookup: CDR1 SGHRS, CDR2 YFSETQ. Trimming took off 5 bases at V and 6 bases at J, with 20 bases between the two ends. The CDR3 sequence: CASSPVSGGRDGYTF. In DNA form, the CDR3 reads TGCGCCAGCAGTCCGGTATCAGGAGGCAGAGATGGCTACACCTTC.

The chain joins TRBV9 to TRBJ2-1; D unclear. The CDR3 length is 15 residues. V lost 0 bases, J lost 1 base, and 8 bases lay in between. Germline lookup yields CDR1 SGDLS and CDR2 YYNGEE. The CDR3 spells CASSVGQDSYNEQFF. In DNA, the CDR3 is TGTGCCAGCAGCGTAGGGCAGGATTCCTACAATGAGCAGTTCTTC.

The rearrangement links TRBV4-1 to TRBJ2-1; TRBD2 aligns across 10 bases. Per the germline V gene, CDR1 is MGHRA and CDR2 is YSYEKL. J lost 7 bases, V lost 1 base, and 10 bases had no gene match. The CDR3 covers 17 residues. In DNA form, the CDR3 reads TGCGCCAGCAGCCAAGGAAGGGCTAGCGGGAGATCGAATGAGCAGTTCTTC. It specifies CASSQGRASGRSNEQFF.

V gene TRBV18 combines with J gene TRBJ1-4; possible D gene TRBD1, 5 bases. The V and J ends lost 6 bases and 7 bases respectively, with 18 bases between them. Germline V gives CDR1 KGHSH, CDR2 LQKENI. CDR3 size: 15 residues. CDR3 nucleotides: TGTGCCAGCTCCGGGGAGGGACTGAGAGGTGAAAAACTGTTTTTT. Its protein is CASSGEGLRGEKLFF.

This chain links TRBV2 with TRBJ1-1; TRBD1 might be the D (6 bases). The CDR3 has 14 amino acids. Germline CDR1 SNHLY, CDR2 FYNNEI. The germline V and J ends were trimmed by 4 bases and 4 bases, with 13 bases remaining between them. The CDR3 region has the DNA TGTGCCAGCAGTGCGGGGGGCCATACCACTGAAGCTTTCTTT. As protein: CASSAGGHTTEAFF.

The V call is TRBV9, the J call TRBJ1-6, with a tentative D call TRBD1 (6 bases). The CDR3 has 14 residues. The ends were cut back, 2 bases at V and 8 bases at J, with 11 bases in the middle. Germline V gene sequence: CDR1 SGDLS, CDR2 YYNGEE. The CDR3 is CASSVTGKDSPLHF. Written as DNA, the CDR3 is TGTGCCAGCAGCGTTACAGGGAAGGATTCACCCCTCCACTTT.

V gene TRBV6-6 combines with J gene TRBJ2-7, with D perhaps matching TRBD1 (6 bases). The CDR3 contains 14 residues. CDR1 and CDR2 from the germline V gene are MNHNY and SVGAGI (reference sequence). V shed 7 bases and J shed 7 bases, with 20 bases lying between them. The CDR3 loop is CASTERQVRREQYF. The CDR3 DNA follows: TGTGCCAGCACTGAACGACAGGTCCGAAGGGAGCAGTACTTC.

The V call is TRBV29-1, the J call TRBJ1-1; a weak D match, TRBD1 (6 bases). Germline V CDR1 and CDR2: SQVTM, ANQGSEA. This CDR3 has 13 residues. The germline V and J ends were trimmed by 3 bases and 5 bases, with 13 bases remaining between them. The CDR3 region is CSVDRGRGTEAFF. Here the CDR3 DNA reads TGCAGCGTTGACAGGGGTCGGGGGACTGAAGCTTTCTTT.

The V call is TRBV29-1, the J call TRBJ2-7; 8 bases match TRBD1. CDR3 length equals 12 residues. Unmatched junction bases numbered 10, after V lost 8 bases and J lost 7 bases. Germline V gives CDR1 SQVTM, CDR2 ANQGSEA. CDR3 amino acids: CSSRTGHGEQYF. The CDR3 DNA reads as TGCAGCAGCCGGACAGGGCACGGTGAGCAGTACTTC.

The table lists this clone with a few counts. The chain joins TRBV12-5 to TRBJ2-2; 12 bases map to TRBD2. J lost 5 bases, V lost 3 bases, and 7 bases had no gene match. This CDR3 spans 17 amino acids. Germline V gene sequence: CDR1 LGHNT, CDR2 FRNRAP. CDR3 in amino acids: CASGLRPGLAGTGELFF. The CDR3 region has the DNA TGTGCTAGTGGTTTACGTCCCGGACTAGCGGGGACCGGGGAGCTGTTTTTT.

V gene TRBV5-4 combines with J gene TRBJ2-1; 8 positions match TRBD2. The V gene end was trimmed by 1 base and the J gene end by 8 bases; junction bases not matched to a gene: 8. The CDR3 has 15 amino acids. CDR1 and CDR2 from the germline V gene are SGHNT and YYREEE (reference sequence). The CDR3 sequence: CASSLLAGRIYEQFF. The CDR3 DNA follows: TGTGCCAGCAGCTTGTTAGCGGGGAGGATCTATGAGCAGTTCTTC.

This rearrangement joins TRBV5-1 to TRBJ2-1, with TRBD2 matching over 7 bases. Losses at the gene ends were 0 bases for V and 8 bases for J; bases not matched to a gene: 8. Germline CDR1 reads SGHRS; CDR2 reads YFSETQ. This CDR3 is built from 15 residues. In DNA, the CDR3 is TGCGCCAGCAGCTTGGCTGGCGGGAGAAACTATGAGCAGTTCTTC. Residues: CASSLAGGRNYEQFF.

The chain uses TRBV18 and TRBJ1-2; TRBD1 is a possible D gene (5 bases). Germline CDR1 KGHSH, CDR2 LQKENI. V was clipped by 3 bases and J by 2 bases, with 10 bases between them. The CDR3 contains 14 residues. CDR3 residues: CASSPERGNYGYTF. Here the CDR3 DNA reads TGTGCCAGCTCACCGGAAAGGGGAAACTATGGCTACACCTTC.

The chain combines TRBV6-5 with TRBJ2-1; TRBD2 aligns across 10 bases. Germline V gene lookup returns CDR1 MNHEY and CDR2 SVGAGI. The CDR3 runs 16 residues. J lost 2 bases, V lost 2 bases, and 3 bases had no gene match. The CDR3 loop is CASSYRSGRAYNEQFF. CDR3 nucleotides: TGTGCCAGCAGTTACAGAAGCGGGAGGGCCTACAATGAGCAGTTCTTC.

The rearrangement uses TRBV6-5 and TRBJ1-1; D ambiguous. V was trimmed by 2 bases and J by 6 bases, leaving 13 bases between them. This CDR3 spans 14 amino acids. Germline-derived CDR1 and CDR2 are MNHEY and SVGAGI. CDR3 residues: CASSYQDTDSEAFF. CDR3 bases: TGTGCCAGCAGTTACCAAGACACCGACTCTGAAGCTTTCTTT.

This clone was observed a single time. The chain is built from TRBV7-9 and TRBJ2-7; no clear D. This CDR3 is 13 amino acids long. Germline CDR1 SEHNR, CDR2 FQNEAQ (reference sequence). V lost 5 bases and J 6 bases, leaving 14 bases between the germline ends. The CDR3 coding sequence is TGTGCCAGCAGCCCACAGAGATCTCGCGAGCAGTACTTC. This translates into CASSPQRSREQYF.

The chain carries TRBV11-2 and TRBJ2-5; no clear D gene. The V gene lost 1 base and the J gene lost 2 bases, with 8 bases spanning the gap. Germline loops: CDR1 SGHAT, CDR2 FQNNGV. This CDR3 has 14 residues. CDR3 DNA sequence: TGTGCCAGCAGCTTAGCCTTGGGTCAAGAGACCCAGTACTTC. Translated, it gives CASSLALGQETQYF.

The chain combines TRBV2 with TRBJ1-6; a weak D match, TRBD1 (5 bases). CDR1 and CDR2 from the germline V gene are SNHLY and FYNNEI. V lost 7 bases and J lost 9, with 16 bases in between. The CDR3 length is 14 residues. CDR3 amino acids: CASMGVVRSSPLHF. The DNA of the CDR3 is TGTGCCAGCATGGGGGTCGTGAGGAGTTCACCCCTCCACTTT.

This rearrangement joins TRBV19 to TRBJ1-1; D not resolved. The length of the CDR3 is 13 residues. Germline V gene sequence: CDR1 LNHDA, CDR2 SQIVND (reference sequence). The V end was cut by 7 bases, the J end by 1 base, with 10 bases between. DNA of the CDR3: TGTGCCAGTAAGCCGCAGACGAACACTGAAGCTTTCTTT. Translation: CASKPQTNTEAFF.

The chain has TRBV3-1 (or the pseudogene TRBV3-2) and TRBJ1-5, with D possibly matching TRBD1 (5 bases). The germline CDR1 and CDR2 sequences are LGHDT and YNNKEL (reference sequence). The CDR3 runs to 14 residues. Trimming stripped 1 base from V and 4 bases from J, with 8 bases between. CDR3 sequence (DNA): TGTGCCAGCAGCCAAGCCGGGGGAAATCAGCCCCAGCATTTT. It yields the protein CASSQAGGNQPQHF.